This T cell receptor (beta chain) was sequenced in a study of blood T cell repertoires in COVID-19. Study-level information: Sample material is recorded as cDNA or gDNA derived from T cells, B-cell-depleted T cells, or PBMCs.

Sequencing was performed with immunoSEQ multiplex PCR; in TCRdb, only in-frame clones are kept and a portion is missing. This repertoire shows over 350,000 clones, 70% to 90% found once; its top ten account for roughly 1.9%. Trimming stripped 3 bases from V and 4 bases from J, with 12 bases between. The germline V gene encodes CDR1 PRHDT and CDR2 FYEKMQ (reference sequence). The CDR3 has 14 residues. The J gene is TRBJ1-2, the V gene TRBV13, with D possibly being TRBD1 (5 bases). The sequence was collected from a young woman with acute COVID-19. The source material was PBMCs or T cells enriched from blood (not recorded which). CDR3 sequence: CASSFQGAGYGYTF. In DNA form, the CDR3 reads TGTGCCAGCAGCTTCCAGGGAGCGGGCTATGGCTACACCTTC.